Sequencing of this TCR beta chain was carried out in a study of shared clonotypes between healthy human individuals. Here immunoSEQ multiplex PCR was the method, and the copy in TCRdb shows in-frame clones only, minus some. This table holds hundreds of thousands of clones, approximately 95% found once. About this clone: Antigen unknown.

Positive CCR7 selection of CD45RO-negative cells yielded the naive CD8 cells, and terminally differentiated effector memory CD45RA+ cells were excluded. Study findings and constraints: Naive CD4 clonotypes overlapped across a handful of donors at roughly 4.5%. Clonotype sharing among donors was thought likely to change with sequencing depth. Relative to memory subsets, naive subsets generally showed larger estimated richness.

This CDR3 contains 18 residues. Per the germline V gene, CDR1 is PRHDT and CDR2 is FYEKMQ (reference sequence). V trimming: 5 bases; J trimming: 9 bases; junction bases outside the gene matches: 17. Material for sequencing was naive CD8+ T cells sorted from blood. This TCR came from a woman aged 25 to 39 in good health. V gene TRBV13 combines with J gene TRBJ2-1, with 12 positions matching TRBD2. The CDR3 sequence: CASSPPSSGLAGGPEQFF. CDR3 bases: TGTGCCAGCAGCCCACCCTCTTCTGGGCTAGCGGGAGGGCCTGAGCAGTTCTTC.